What follows are 11 T cell receptor beta chains derived from one specimen sequenced in a study of long-term antiretroviral therapy in people with HIV. The libraries were made with immunoSEQ v3.0 at survey level. Using immunoSEQ multiplex PCR, the repertoire was profiled, and TCRdb retains in-frame clones only, with some absent. The sample holds some 40,000 clones, 85% to 95% seen once. The source material was unsorted PBMCs, sampled about 9.1 years after starting antiretroviral therapy. The origin of the receptors is a man aged 25 to 40 with HIV.

The CDR3 nucleotides are TGTGCCACAGCAGGTACAGAGAGCACAGATACGCAGTATTTT. Residues: CATAGTESTDTQYF. The rearrangement links TRBV7-9 to TRBJ2-3; D uncertain. The ends were cut back, 10 bases at V and 0 bases at J, with 14 bases in the middle. The CDR3 is made up of 14 amino acids. The V gene's germline CDR1 is SEHNR and CDR2 FQNEAQ (reference sequence).

This rearrangement joins TRBV7-2 to TRBJ1-4, with TRBD1 matching 9 bases. CDR3 length: 15 amino acids. From germline, CDR1 is SGHTA and CDR2 FQGNSA. V lost 5 bases to trimming and J lost 15 bases; unmatched junction nucleotides: 16. The CDR3 coding sequence is TGTGCCAGCAGCGAGCGGACAGGGGACCGGGGCGTGGTGTTTTTT. Its protein product is CASSERTGDRGVVFF.

This chain joins TRBV2 and TRBJ2-5; D tentatively reads TRBD1 or TRBD2 (5 bases each). The V gene lost 6 bases and the J gene lost 5 bases, with 10 bases spanning the gap. Germline values: CDR1 SNHLY, CDR2 FYNNEI. The CDR3 runs 12 residues. CDR3 DNA sequence: TGTGCCAGCAGGGGGGATGAGGAGACCCAGTACTTC. It specifies CASRGDEETQYF.

V and J are TRBV6-1 and TRBJ2-7; D is unclear. The ends were cut back, 6 bases at V and 5 bases at J, with 14 bases in the middle. The CDR3 is made up of 13 amino acids. Germline-derived CDR1 and CDR2 are MNHNS and SASEGT. CDR3 protein: CASRRNFGDEQYV. Here the CDR3 DNA reads TGTGCCAGCAGGAGGAATTTTGGGGACGAGCAGTACGTC.

V usage is TRBV5-5 and J usage is TRBJ1-3; a weak D match, TRBD1 (5 bases). Per germline, CDR1 SGHKS and CDR2 YYEKEE (reference sequence). This CDR3 has 17 amino acids. Trimming removed 0 bases from V and 2 bases from J, with 15 bases in between. The DNA of the CDR3 is TGTGCCAGCAGCTTGGGGCCGACAGTGACAGCTGGAAACACCATATATTTT. It translates to CASSLGPTVTAGNTIYF. The full variable domain, rest sourced from reference TRBV5-5 and TRBJ1-3, is DAGVTQSPTHLIKTRGQQVTLRCSPISGHKSVSWYQQVLGQGPQFIFQYYEKEERGRGNFPDRFSARQFPNYSSELNVNALLLGDSALYLCASSLGPTVTAGNTIYFGEGSWLTVV.

This chain connects TRBV6-5 to TRBJ1-3; D is unresolved. The CDR3 length is 14 residues. The V end lost 8 bases, the J end lost 0 bases, and 11 bases lay between the germline ends. Per germline, CDR1 MNHEY and CDR2 SVGAGI. The CDR3 is CASGSSSSGNTIYF. The CDR3 region has the DNA TGTGCCAGCGGTTCCTCGAGCTCTGGAAACACCATATATTTT.

This chain joins TRBV29-1 and TRBJ2-3; 8 bases match TRBD1. Trimming at V came to 7 bases and at J to 4 bases, leaving 4 bases not matched to a gene. The CDR3 runs to 12 residues. The germline V gene encodes CDR1 SQVTM and CDR2 ANQGSEA. CDR3 DNA: TGCAGCGGAAGGACAGGGCCAGATACGCAGTATTTT. It specifies CSGRTGPDTQYF.

The chain is built from TRBV21-1 and TRBJ2-2; whether TRBD2, the table's D call, matches the DNA was not checked. TRBV21-1 constitutes a pseudogene. The CDR3 length is 12 residues. In nucleotides, the CDR3 is TGTGCCATCCTACCAAATGCCGGGGAGCTGTTTTTT. Translating it yields CAILPNAGELFF.

This chain connects TRBV19 to TRBJ1-5; no definite D call. The length of the CDR3 is 13 residues. Germline V gene data show CDR1 as LNHDA and CDR2 as SQIVND (reference sequence). V lost 10 bases and J lost 7, with 17 bases in between. CDR3: CATNPSDGQPQHF. CDR3 coding DNA: TGTGCCACCAACCCATCAGATGGGCAGCCCCAGCATTTT.

The chain links TRBV4-2 to TRBJ1-2, with a tentative D call TRBD1 (5 bases). Germline V gene sequence: CDR1 LGHNA, CDR2 YNFKEQ. CDR3 length: 15 residues. Trimming stripped 0 bases from V and 4 bases from J, with 12 bases between. The CDR3 DNA sequence: TGTGCCAGCAGCCAAGAACGGGACGGGGTCTATGGCTACACCTTC. Translation: CASSQERDGVYGYTF.

The chain uses TRBV10-3 and TRBJ1-1; D may be TRBD1 (6 bases). V was trimmed by 8 bases and J by 0 bases, leaving 13 bases between them. The germline V gene encodes CDR1 ENHRY and CDR2 SYGVKD. The CDR3 spans 14 residues. The CDR3 bases are TGTGCCATCTCAGGGGCGCTCATGAACACTGAAGCTTTCTTT. Its translation is CAISGALMNTEAFF.